This T cell receptor (beta chain) comes out of a study of T cells in Graves' hyperthyroidism and ophthalmopathy (dated by TCRdb to about 2019). In the study overall: Peripheral blood was sampled at the time of initial diagnosis, prior to any treatment. A discovery cohort of roughly 96 patients, approximately 44 with Graves' ophthalmopathy and approximately 60 with stable Graves' hyperthyroidism, was used to find distinguishing TCR V-J signatures. An independent validation cohort of 18 to 20 hyperthyroidism patients and 17 patients who later progressed to ophthalmopathy tested prospective prediction of ophthalmopathy. The 100 discovery patients were divided at random into training and test sets in a 7:3 ratio. Thyroid tissue and blood T-cell repertoires from roughly six Graves' hyperthyroidism patients were also compared in the study. After sampling, hyperthyroidism patients received methimazole starting at 30 mg daily, and ophthalmopathy patients received high-dose intravenous methylprednisolone. The paper describes TCR Vbeta CDR3 sequencing of around 140 peripheral blood samples, made up of some 42 ophthalmopathy patients, roughly 80 hyperthyroidism patients and some 17 progressor patients. Study-level results and caveats: No statistical method was used to fix the sample size in advance, and group allocation was not hidden from the investigators. A 13 V-J signature model separated ophthalmopathy from stable hyperthyroidism, with around 90% sensitivity and about 81% specificity in cross-validation and 80%/75% in testing. Most expanded thyroid clonotypes (frequency above 0.001) were also detected in blood, suggesting blood repertoires may reflect thyroid immune responses. In validation, the model predicted progression to ophthalmopathy a median of around six months before onset, with approximately 71% sensitivity and 72.22% specificity.

Unmatched junction bases come to 9, with V trimmed by 2 bases and J by 8 bases. CDR1 and CDR2 were assigned from the germline V gene (reference sequence) as MNHNY and SVGAGI. The CDR3, from cysteine to phenylalanine, totals 15 residues. Here the CDR3 DNA is all that survives: 45 bases in frame from base 1. This clonotype has more than one count but fewer than ten. Its antigen is currently not known. No much larger clonotype is one base removed from it; base qualities were not supplied. A patient counted as having stable Graves' hyperthyroidism if no progression to ophthalmopathy occurred over 18 months of follow-up. Hyperthyroidism patients were aged 18 to 65 years and newly diagnosed, with disease duration of less than 2 months. Exclusion was applied to patients with uncontrolled infections, other autoimmune diseases, pregnancy or lactation. Diagnoses were established on the basis of clinical symptoms, serum thyroxine and TRAb, thyroid ultrasound, and orbital computed tomography. PBMCs were separated from roughly 9.3 ml of fresh peripheral blood using Ficoll-Paque density gradient centrifugation. Total RNA was extracted with Trizol reagent, and quality was checked on an Agilent 2100 Bioanalyzer.

The TCR beta CDR3 regions were amplified from the RNA transcripts. The first round of RT-PCR for the TCR CDR3 was performed with the HTBI primer set and the Qiagen OneStep RT-PCR kit. Libraries were constructed in a second round of multiplex PCR, after which size selection and purification were performed. Sequencing of the libraries was done on an Illumina HiSeq2000 using paired-end 100 bp reads. The published analysis was carried out like this. SOAPnuke was used to process the raw data, removing reads that contained adapters or uncalled bases, had a mean Phred below 15, or lacked an exact match to the constant primer or identifier. High-quality paired reads were merged with COPE v1.2.5, and unique nucleotide sequences were defined as clonotypes. MiTCR v1.1 was used to align the clonotypes against IMGT TRBV, TRBD and TRBJ reference segments. The analysis included only V-J combinations with a frequency above 0.0001, which together covered 99% to 99.2% of the repertoires. A TCS score was defined as the ratio of F50 (clonal expansion) to E x V (chaos), with BLOSUM62-based TCRdist applied between CDR3 peptides within each V-J. Welch's t-statistics and random forest reduced approximately 520 V-J features to 13, which were used in a naive Bayes classifier (R e1071). The public reads were quality trimmed at Q25 with fastp and then assembled into clones with MiXCR by TCRdb, keeping productive beta chains. Here each entry gathers all rows of one CDR3 protein and keeps the most common genes and DNA. TCRdb assigned the V and J calls; the authors' analysis was not used. This sample holds hundreds of thousands of distinct CDR3 sequences; around 15% were observed only once. The top ten constitute around 4% of the sample.

The sequence came from a woman in her 30s with Graves' hyperthyroidism. The source material was blood. Recombination joined TRBV6-6 with TRBJ2-1; the central 7 bases match TRBD2. The DNA reads TGTGCCAGCAGTTACGGGGGGGAGGGCGTCTATGAGCAGTTCTTC. Translated, this gives CASSYGGEGVYEQFF.